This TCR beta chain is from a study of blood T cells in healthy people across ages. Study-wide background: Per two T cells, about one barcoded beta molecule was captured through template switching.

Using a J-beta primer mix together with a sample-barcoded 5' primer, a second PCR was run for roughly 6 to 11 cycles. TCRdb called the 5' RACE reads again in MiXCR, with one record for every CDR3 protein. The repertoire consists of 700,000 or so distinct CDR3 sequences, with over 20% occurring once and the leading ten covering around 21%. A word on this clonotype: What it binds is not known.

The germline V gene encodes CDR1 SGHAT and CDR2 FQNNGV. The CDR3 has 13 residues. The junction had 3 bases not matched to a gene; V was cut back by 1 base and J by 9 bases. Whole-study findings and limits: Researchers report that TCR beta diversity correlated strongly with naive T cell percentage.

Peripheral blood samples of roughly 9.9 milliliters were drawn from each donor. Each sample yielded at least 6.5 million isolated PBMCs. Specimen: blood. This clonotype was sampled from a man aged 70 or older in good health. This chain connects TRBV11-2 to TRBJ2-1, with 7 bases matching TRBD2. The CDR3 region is CASSLGAGVEQFF. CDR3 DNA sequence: TGTGCCAGCAGCTTAGGTGCGGGAGTTGAGCAGTTCTTC.